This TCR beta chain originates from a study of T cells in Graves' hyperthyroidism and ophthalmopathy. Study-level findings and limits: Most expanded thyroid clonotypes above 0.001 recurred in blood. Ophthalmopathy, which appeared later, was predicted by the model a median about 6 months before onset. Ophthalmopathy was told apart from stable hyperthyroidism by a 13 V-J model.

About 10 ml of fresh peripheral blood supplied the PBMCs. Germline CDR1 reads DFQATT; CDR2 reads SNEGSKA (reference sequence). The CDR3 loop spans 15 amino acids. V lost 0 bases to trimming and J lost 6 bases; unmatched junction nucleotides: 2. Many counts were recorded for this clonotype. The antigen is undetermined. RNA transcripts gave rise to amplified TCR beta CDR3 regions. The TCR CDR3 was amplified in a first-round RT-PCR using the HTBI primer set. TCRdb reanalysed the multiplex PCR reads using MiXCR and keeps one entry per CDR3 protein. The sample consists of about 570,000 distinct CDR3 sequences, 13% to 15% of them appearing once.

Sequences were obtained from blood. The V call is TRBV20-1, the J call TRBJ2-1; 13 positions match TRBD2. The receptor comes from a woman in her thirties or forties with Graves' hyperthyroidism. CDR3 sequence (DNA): TGCAGTGCTAGAGATTGGACTAGCGGGAGCAATGAGCAGTTCTTC. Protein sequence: CSARDWTSGSNEQFF.